This T cell receptor (beta chain) originates from a study of T cells in Graves' hyperthyroidism and ophthalmopathy. The study's findings and limits: In blood, most of the thyroid clonotypes expanded above 0.001 were also present.

Lactation, pregnancy, other autoimmune disease or uncontrolled infection excluded patients. In its sample, this clonotype was seen a few times. As yet, its antigen is unknown. V dropped 3 bases and J dropped 3 bases, with 9 bases sitting between them. The CDR3 extends over 13 amino acids. The germline CDR1 and CDR2 sequences are SGHDT and YYEEEE. There were TCR beta CDR3 regions amplified from RNA transcripts. RT-PCR in the first round (using the HTBI primer set) targeted the TCR CDR3. TCRdb analysed the multiplex PCR reads with MiXCR anew, one entry per CDR3 protein. The sample shows more than 600,000 distinct CDR3 sequences, around 15% of them seen only once.

This TCR was recovered from a man aged 18 to 35 with Graves' hyperthyroidism. Material for sequencing was blood. The chain couples TRBV5-6 to TRBJ1-1; no definite D call. The CDR3 loop is CASSWNEDTEAFF. As DNA, the CDR3 is TGTGCCAGCAGCTGGAATGAGGACACTGAAGCTTTCTTT.